This TCR beta chain emerged from a study of T cell responses to AZD1222 COVID-19 vaccine. This CDR3 comprises 16 residues. Per the germline V gene, CDR1 is SGHAT and CDR2 is FQNNGV. V trimming: 0 bases; J trimming: 3 bases; junction bases outside the gene matches: 5. Assay: immunoSEQ multiplex PCR; the TCRdb copy retains only in-frame clones and omits some. This table holds over 200,000 clones, around 94% found once. The TCR was taken from an adult who received the MenACWY meningococcal vaccine as a control. The specimen was peripheral blood, collected 28 days after the second dose of the MenACWY control vaccine. This rearrangement joins TRBV11-2 to TRBJ2-7; 10 positions match TRBD2. The chain's CDR3 is CASSLDVAGGRYEQYF. CDR3 DNA: TGTGCCAGCAGCTTAGACGTAGCGGGAGGCCGCTACGAGCAGTACTTC.